The sequence of this TCR beta chain was determined in a study of T cells in Graves' hyperthyroidism and ophthalmopathy. Study findings and constraints: A model of 13 V-J features distinguished ophthalmopathy from stable hyperthyroidism.

Authors of the study amplified TCR beta CDR3 regions from RNA transcripts. RT-PCR in the first round (using the HTBI primer set) targeted the TCR CDR3. From the multiplex PCR reads, TCRdb called clonotypes with MiXCR, one entry per CDR3 protein. The sample lists about 420,000 distinct CDR3 sequences, around 14% occurring once. As to this clonotype: Its antigen is currently unknown. A read error may be the cause here, since a much bigger clone is one base away.

Hyperthyroidism in the patients, aged 18 to 65, was newly diagnosed and under 2 months in duration. The study left out patients who had uncontrolled infection, other autoimmune disease, pregnancy or lactation. This CDR3 has 12 residues. Germline V lookup: CDR1 GTSNPN, CDR2 SVGIG (reference sequence). V was trimmed by 1 base and J by 10 bases, leaving 11 bases between them. This TCR derives from a woman between 18 and 29 years old with Graves' hyperthyroidism. This chain joins TRBV30 and TRBJ2-1; D may be TRBD2 (5 bases). Sequenced: blood. CDR3 sequence reads: CAWSGGKYEQFF. The CDR3 DNA reads TGTGCCTGGAGTGGAGGGAAATACGAGCAGTTCTTC.